The TCR beta chain described here comes from a study of T cells in localized non-small cell lung cancer. General study points: Uninvolved neighboring lung showed the greatest T cell clonality, exceeding tumor. A higher density of T cells in blood coincided with extended overall survival. Of the top 100 tumor clones, median around 60 were in adjacent lung, 25 to 35 among its top 100.

The protocol was immunoSEQ multiplex PCR, while the TCRdb copy is restricted to in-frame clones and leaves out a portion. The profile covers approximately 40,000 clones, with around 85% appearing a single time and almost 6.5% taken by the ten largest. The trim removed 4 bases at V and 5 bases at J, leaving 8 bases unmatched. The germline CDR1 and CDR2 sequences are SNHLY and FYNNEI. The CDR3 runs to 16 residues. A note on this clone: Its antigen is still unknown.

The receptor was derived from a man between 40 and 75 years old with stage I lung adenocarcinoma. Sequenced here: peripheral blood, sampled before any cancer treatment. The chain links TRBV2 to TRBJ2-1, with 10 bases lining up with TRBD1. CDR3 DNA sequence: TGTGCCAGCAGTGCATTATGGGACAGGGGCCACAATGAGCAGTTCTTC. Amino acid sequence: CASSALWDRGHNEQFF.